One and the same sample provided the 32 T cell receptor beta chains below, sequenced in a study of OX40 agonist ivuxolimab in advanced cancers. Profiling relied on immunoSEQ multiplex PCR, and the TCRdb table lists in-frame clones only, not all of them. The table lists 90,000 to 100,000 clones, more than 85% of them singletons. Specimen: CD4+ or CD8+ T cells sorted from blood, collected in a trial of the OX40 agonist ivuxolimab. All receptors derive from an adult with an advanced solid tumor such as melanoma, head and neck, liver or kidney cancer.

The V gene is TRBV28, the J gene TRBJ2-1; 8 positions match TRBD2. Looked up from germline, CDR1 is MDHEN and CDR2 is SYDVKM. V lost 5 bases and J lost 5; bases outside the gene matches: 17. The CDR3 is 18 residues long. CDR3 nucleotides: TGTGCCAGCAGTCTACCCGCCGGGAGGGTAGTTGCCCACAATGAGCAGTTCTTC. Its protein product is CASSLPAGRVVAHNEQFF.

The rearrangement joins TRBV10-1 to TRBJ1-1; perhaps TRBD1 as D (5 bases). Trimming stripped 7 bases from V and 4 bases from J, with 7 bases between. The CDR3 is 11 amino acids. Germline V gives CDR1 WNHNN, CDR2 SYGVQD (reference sequence). CDR3 sequence: CASTGSTEAFF. In DNA form, the CDR3 reads TGCGCCAGCACAGGGAGCACTGAAGCTTTCTTT.

This chain joins TRBV18 and TRBJ2-7; D gene unclear. This CDR3 spans 11 amino acids. V was clipped by 4 bases and J by 7 bases, with 8 bases between them. From germline, CDR1 is KGHSH and CDR2 LQKENI. This chain's CDR3 is CASSLETEQYF. The DNA of the CDR3 is TGTGCCAGCTCACTAGAGACAGAGCAGTACTTC.

DNA of the CDR3: TGTGCCAGCAGCTTCTGGTCCGGGGCCAACGTCCTGACTTTC. This gives the protein CASSFWSGANVLTF. The rearrangement uses TRBV5-6 and TRBJ2-6; D unresolved. CDR1 is SGHDT and CDR2 is YYEEEE in the germline V gene. The V end was cut by 2 bases, the J end by 4 bases, with 7 bases between. The CDR3 consists of 14 residues. The complete variable domain, with remaining parts taken from reference TRBV5-6 and TRBJ2-6, reads DAGVTQSPTHLIKTRGQQVTLRCSPKSGHDTVSWYQQALGQGPQFIFQYYEEEERQRGNFPDRFSGHQFPNYSSELNVNALLLGDSALYLCASSFWSGANVLTFGAGSRLTVL.

The genes are TRBV18 and TRBJ1-1, with D perhaps TRBD1 (5 bases). Trimming took off 0 bases at V and 7 bases at J, with 9 bases between the two ends. The CDR3 sequence is 13 residues long. Looked up from germline, CDR1 is KGHSH and CDR2 is LQKENI. The CDR3 region is CASSPPGAGEAFF. CDR3 DNA: TGTGCCAGCTCACCACCCGGGGCGGGTGAAGCTTTCTTT.

The V and J genes are TRBV5-1 and TRBJ1-2; possibly TRBD1 for D (5 bases). The CDR3 length is 13 residues. Germline V CDR1 and CDR2: SGHRS, YFSETQ. V was cut by 4 bases and J by 7 bases, with 14 bases left in between. This chain's CDR3 is CASSPGGLVGYTF. For the CDR3, the DNA is TGCGCCAGCAGCCCCGGGGGGTTAGTTGGCTACACCTTC.

This chain connects TRBV6-7 to TRBJ1-2, with a tentative D call TRBD1 (5 bases). TRBV6-7 qualifies as an ORF whose function is uncertain. The CDR3 spans 13 residues. Trimming left V 6 bases short and J 8 bases short, with 16 bases between. DNA of the CDR3: TGTGCCAGCAGAATATGGGGGGGTTACGGCTACACCTTC. Amino acids: CASRIWGGYGYTF.

The chain recombines TRBV30 with TRBJ2-1; TRBD2 matches at 10 bases. This CDR3 comprises 14 residues. The germline V gene encodes CDR1 GTSNPN and CDR2 SVGIG (reference sequence). J gave up 9 bases and V 4 bases, and 9 bases lay outside the gene matches. CDR3 in amino acids: CAWNRAGGPGEQFF. The CDR3 DNA is TGTGCCTGGAACAGAGCGGGAGGGCCCGGTGAGCAGTTCTTC.

V usage is TRBV7-9 and J usage is TRBJ2-2, with D perhaps TRBD1 (6 bases). Germline lookup yields CDR1 SEHNR and CDR2 FQNEAQ (reference sequence). Trimming pared 3 bases from V and 5 bases from J, leaving 13 bases between. The CDR3 extends over 15 amino acids. In DNA form, the CDR3 reads TGTGCCAGCAGCTTCGGGTTGGGACAAACCGGGGAGCTGTTTTTT. The encoded protein is CASSFGLGQTGELFF. The full variable domain, in which reference TRBV7-9 and TRBJ2-2 provide the parts outside the CDR3, is DTGVSQNPRHKITKRGQNVTFRCDPISEHNRLYWYRQTLGQGPEFLTYFQNEAQLEKSRLLSDRFSAERPKGSFSTLEIQRTEQGDSAMYLCASSFGLGQTGELFFGEGSRLTVL.

This clone was seen once. The chain uses TRBV5-1 and TRBJ2-5; unclear D gene. CDR3 length equals 12 residues. CDR1 and CDR2 from the germline V gene are SGHRS and YFSETQ. Trimming took off 4 bases at V and 0 bases at J, with 4 bases between the two ends. The CDR3 DNA is TGCGCCAGCAGCGGGGACCAAGAGACCCAGTACTTC. Its translation is CASSGDQETQYF.

The chain recombines TRBV11-3 with TRBJ1-2, with TRBD1 as a possible D gene (5 bases). The CDR3 spans 15 residues. V lost 5 bases to trimming and J lost 3 bases, with 16 bases between them. Germline-derived CDR1 and CDR2 are SGHNT and YENEEA. The CDR3 coding sequence is TGTGCCAGCAGCCTTCTCGGGCAGGGAGACTATGGCTACACCTTC. It specifies CASSLLGQGDYGYTF.

A remark on this clone: The identical CDR3 is also encoded by other nucleotide sequences in the sample. The CDR3 DNA is TGTGCCAGCTCACCGTCACAGTCCTACGAGCAGTACTTC. This sequence encodes CASSPSQSYEQYF. V is TRBV18 and J is TRBJ2-7; D gene unclear. This CDR3 region has 13 residues. The germline V gene encodes CDR1 KGHSH and CDR2 LQKENI. The germline V and J ends were trimmed by 3 bases and 1 base, with 7 bases remaining between them.

This chain connects TRBV6-5 to TRBJ2-1; D tentatively fits TRBD1 or TRBD2 (6 bases each). The V gene's germline CDR1 is MNHEY and CDR2 SVGAGI. The CDR3 is made up of 15 amino acids. V gave up 6 bases and J gave up 8 bases, with 20 bases separating them. Here the CDR3 reads CASSRPGSGDYEQFF. DNA for the CDR3: TGTGCCAGCAGCCGACCCGGGTCAGGGGACTATGAGCAGTTCTTC.

For the CDR3, the DNA is TGTGCCAGCAGTGCCCGCGCGACAGGACGCGACACTGAAGCTTTCTTT. Translation: CASSARATGRDTEAFF. This chain uses TRBV2 with TRBJ1-1, with D tentatively TRBD1 (6 bases). The V end lost 4 bases, the J end lost 3 bases, and 18 bases lay between the germline ends. The CDR3 runs to 16 residues. Per germline, CDR1 SNHLY and CDR2 FYNNEI.

Only one count was recorded for this clone. This chain uses TRBV29-1 with TRBJ2-7, with 10 positions matching TRBD2. V shed 4 bases, J shed 7 bases, and the junction held 10 bases outside the gene matches. This CDR3 region has 14 residues. The germline CDR1 and CDR2 sequences are SQVTM and ANQGSEA. This CDR3 is CSVGSGRASREQYF. In DNA, the CDR3 is TGCAGCGTTGGGAGCGGGAGGGCCTCCCGTGAGCAGTACTTC.

CDR3 residues: CASSLMAQPSSDTQYF. The CDR3 DNA follows: TGTGCCAGCAGCTTAATGGCTCAGCCTAGCTCAGATACGCAGTATTTT. The rearrangement joins TRBV11-1 to TRBJ2-3; TRBD2 is a possible D gene (5 bases). This CDR3 contains 16 residues. Germline CDR1 SGHAT, CDR2 FQDESV (reference sequence). With 2 bases removed from V and 4 bases from J, the gap between germline ends came to 16 bases.

The V gene is TRBV7-9, the J gene TRBJ2-7, with 8 bases matching TRBD2. This CDR3 has 14 residues. Germline V CDR1 and CDR2: SEHNR, FQNEAQ (reference sequence). The V and J ends lost 3 bases and 0 bases, in that order; junction bases with no gene match: 1. CDR3 DNA sequence: TGTGCCAGCAGCTTTGCGGGAGGCTCCTACGAGCAGTACGTC. Translating gives CASSFAGGSYEQYV.

The chain recombines TRBV10-2 with TRBJ2-2; 9 bases agree with TRBD2. CDR1 is WSHSY and CDR2 is SAAADI in the germline V gene. The length of the CDR3 is 15 residues. J was trimmed by 3 bases and V by 4 bases; bases with no gene match: 3. CDR3 region: CASSGSGSDTGELFF. The CDR3 DNA follows: TGCGCCAGCAGTGGTAGCGGGAGCGACACCGGGGAGCTGTTTTTT.

The V gene is TRBV21-1, the J gene TRBJ1-1; the DNA was not compared with TRBD1, the D call given in the table. TRBV21-1 is listed as a pseudogene. The CDR3 contains 15 residues. CDR3 coding DNA: TGTGCCAGCAAACGGGGAGGCAGGGGGCTTACTGAAGCTTTCTTT. This translates into CASKRGGRGLTEAFF.

The chain employs TRBV6-5 and TRBJ1-4; no reliable D call. Germline loops: CDR1 MNHEY, CDR2 SVGAGI. The CDR3 covers 14 residues. Trimming pared 5 bases from V and 8 bases from J, leaving 15 bases between. DNA of the CDR3: TGTGCCAGCAGTCCGAGCGGATTCTTGGAAAAACTGTTTTTT. The encoded protein is CASSPSGFLEKLFF.

This chain joins TRBV2 and TRBJ1-6, with D possibly matching TRBD1 (5 bases). The CDR3 contains 12 residues. The V gene's germline CDR1 is SNHLY and CDR2 FYNNEI. Trimming removed 7 bases at V and 5 bases at J, with 6 bases between. The chain's CDR3 is CASKTDNSPLHF. CDR3 nucleotide sequence: TGTGCCAGCAAGACAGATAATTCACCCCTCCACTTT.

In nucleotides, the CDR3 is TGTGCCAGCAGTGACGTCGGCCGCAATGGCTACACCTTC. Protein: CASSDVGRNGYTF. The V call is TRBV2, the J call TRBJ1-2; D is undetermined. Germline V gene lookup returns CDR1 SNHLY and CDR2 FYNNEI. The length of the CDR3 is 13 residues. With 3 bases removed from V and 6 bases from J, the gap between germline ends came to 11 bases.

V is TRBV28 and J is TRBJ2-1, with TRBD2 matching 13 bases. Per germline, CDR1 MDHEN and CDR2 SYDVKM. The CDR3 is 18 amino acids. Losses at the gene ends were 4 bases for V and 1 base for J; bases not matched to a gene: 7. CDR3 protein: CASSSTSGRRASYNEQFF. The DNA of the CDR3 is TGTGCCAGCAGTTCGACTAGCGGGAGGAGAGCTTCCTACAATGAGCAGTTCTTC.

This chain uses TRBV7-2 with TRBJ2-1; the match to TRBD2 covers 8 bases. The germline CDR1 and CDR2 sequences are SGHTA and FQGNSA. Trimming removed 4 bases from V and 4 bases from J; junction bases left unmatched: 9. The CDR3 has 16 residues. CDR3 bases: TGTGCCAGCAGCTCTCAATCAGCGGGAGCGTACAATGAGCAGTTCTTC. Its translation: CASSSQSAGAYNEQFF.

The chain combines TRBV5-8 with TRBJ1-3, with 12 bases lining up with TRBD1. J was trimmed by 1 base and V by 6 bases; bases with no gene match: 11. The CDR3 has 18 amino acids. Germline assignment: CDR1 SGHTS and CDR2 YDEGEE. The CDR3 DNA reads as TGTGCCAGCACGACCCTGGGACAGGGGGCATCTTCTGGAAACACCATATATTTT. Its translation is CASTTLGQGASSGNTIYF.

The chain couples TRBV10-3 to TRBJ1-5; 10 nucleotides agree with TRBD1. Looked up from germline, CDR1 is ENHRY and CDR2 is SYGVKD. There are 15 residues in the CDR3. The V segment lost 4 bases and the J segment 5 bases; nucleotides outside the gene matches: 5. The chain's CDR3 is CAISAGQGNDQPQHF. The CDR3 DNA follows: TGTGCCATCAGTGCGGGACAGGGGAACGATCAGCCCCAGCATTTT.

CDR3 nucleotides: TGCGCCAGCAGCCCCCTAGACATGGGCTTCTTCGGCAATGAGCAGTTCTTC. Its protein is CASSPLDMGFFGNEQFF. The rearrangement uses TRBV4-1 and TRBJ2-1; D unclear. Germline loops: CDR1 MGHRA, CDR2 YSYEKL. The CDR3 length is 17 residues. Trimming took 4 bases from V and 6 from J, leaving 22 bases between them.

This clone was counted a single time. This chain connects TRBV7-2 to TRBJ2-1, with D hard to call. CDR1 is SGHTA, CDR2 FQGNSA, per germline. CDR3 length: 14 residues. The V and J ends lost 1 base and 1 base respectively, with 5 bases between them. This CDR3 is CASSLGPSYNEQFF. In nucleotides, the CDR3 is TGTGCCAGCAGCTTAGGGCCGTCCTACAATGAGCAGTTCTTC.

The chain recombines TRBV18 with TRBJ2-2; a possible D gene is TRBD2 (5 bases). The CDR3 length is 16 residues. V lost 3 bases to trimming and J lost 0 bases, with 11 bases between them. Looked up from germline, CDR1 is KGHSH and CDR2 is LQKENI. The CDR3 nucleotides read TGTGCCAGCTCACCTCCGGACTCATCGAACACCGGGGAGCTGTTTTTT. Protein sequence: CASSPPDSSNTGELFF.

The V gene is TRBV9, the J gene TRBJ1-2; TRBD1 might be the D (5 bases). The V gene lost 2 bases and the J gene lost 0 bases, with 14 bases spanning the gap. CDR3 length: 16 residues. CDR1 and CDR2 (germline): SGDLS, YYNGEE. The CDR3 protein is CASSVRGALTNYGYTF. CDR3 nucleotides: TGTGCCAGCAGCGTGCGCGGGGCCCTAACTAACTATGGCTACACCTTC.

V usage is TRBV10-3 and J usage is TRBJ2-7; a weak D match, TRBD1 (5 bases). Trimming removed 6 bases from V and 2 bases from J, with 11 bases in between. Per germline, CDR1 ENHRY and CDR2 SYGVKD. The CDR3 has 13 amino acids. CDR3 nucleotide sequence: TGTGCCATCAGCCCCCAAGGGGCCTACGAGCAGTACGTC. This gives the protein CAISPQGAYEQYV.

The chain links TRBV6-5 to TRBJ1-1; possible D gene TRBD1, 5 bases. Per germline, CDR1 MNHEY and CDR2 SVGAGI. This CDR3 contains 13 residues. V was clipped by 2 bases and J by 3 bases, with 7 bases between them. The CDR3 sequence is CASSYTGDTEAFF. The CDR3 region has the DNA TGTGCCAGCAGTTACACGGGGGACACTGAAGCTTTCTTT.